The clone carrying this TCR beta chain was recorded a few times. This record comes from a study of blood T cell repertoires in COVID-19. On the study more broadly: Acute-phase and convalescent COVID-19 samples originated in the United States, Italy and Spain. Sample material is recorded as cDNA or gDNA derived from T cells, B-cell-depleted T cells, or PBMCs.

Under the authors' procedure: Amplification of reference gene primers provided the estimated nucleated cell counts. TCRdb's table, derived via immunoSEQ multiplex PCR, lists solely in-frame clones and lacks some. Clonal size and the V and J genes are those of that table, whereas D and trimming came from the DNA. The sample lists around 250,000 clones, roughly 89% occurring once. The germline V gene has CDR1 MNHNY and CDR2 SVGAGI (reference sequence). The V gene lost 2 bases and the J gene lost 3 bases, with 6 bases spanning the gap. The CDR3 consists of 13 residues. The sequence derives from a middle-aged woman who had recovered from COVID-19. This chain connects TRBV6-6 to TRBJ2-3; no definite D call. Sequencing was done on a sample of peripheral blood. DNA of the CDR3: TGTGCCAGCAGTTACCTGAGTACAGATACGCAGTATTTT. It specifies CASSYLSTDTQYF.